This T cell receptor (beta chain) came from a study of T cell repertoires in cytomegalovirus infection. Study-wide context: The public TCR beta signatures pointed to both CMV infection and matching HLA type. Study outcomes and limitations: CMV-specific TCR beta clonotypes restricted by HLA-C dominated the ex vivo response.

This clonotype occurred a few times. Its specificity is not known. TCRdb ran MiXCR on the reads and lists one entry per CDR3 protein. The data hold about 740,000 distinct CDR3 sequences, with 35% to 45% observed a single time. Germline CDR1 reads MDHEN; CDR2 reads SYDVKM. V shed 7 bases, J shed 0 bases, and the junction held 2 bases outside the gene matches. This CDR3 has 13 amino acids. V gene TRBV28 combines with J gene TRBJ1-2; 7 bases line up with TRBD1. This clonotype was obtained from a human donor in good health (CMV status not recorded). Some clones in this sample may be carry-over from other donors' samples. Sequencing was carried out using PBMCs. CDR3 DNA: TGTGCCAGCAACAGGGGACCTAACTATGGCTACACCTTC. It codes for CASNRGPNYGYTF.